This T cell receptor (beta chain) was identified in a study of cytomegalovirus exposure and HLA in healthy donors. Study-level findings and limits: It was only CMV serostatus that was available as immune exposure information. In a later analysis, across HLA loci, associated TCR counts were highest for DRB1, lowest for HLA-C. In vitro checks showed that a few CMV-associated chains really do target CMV antigens. A later analysis linked a missense DCLRE1C variant to TCR beta V- and J-gene trimming.

A word on this clone: No antigen is known for it.

Germline V gene data show CDR1 as MGHRA and CDR2 as YSYEKL. J was trimmed by 4 bases and V by 4 bases; bases with no gene match: 3. CDR3 length equals 13 residues. In the PCR, 60 Vbeta and 13 Jbeta primers were used. The assay was immunoSEQ multiplex PCR, and TCRdb's table has in-frame clones only and misses some. Of under 200,000 clones in the sample, 82% were seen once. The chain has TRBV4-1 and TRBJ2-7; 8 nucleotides align to TRBD2. What was sequenced was PBMCs. The clonotype was recovered from a girl aged 5-17 years in good health and CMV-seropositive. For the CDR3, the DNA is TGCGCCAGCAGCCCCGGCGGGGGGTACGAGCAGTACTTC. Protein sequence: CASSPGGGYEQYF.